Listed below are T cell receptor beta chains from one sample, sequenced in a study of blood T cell repertoires in COVID-19. Clones were sequenced by immunoSEQ multiplex PCR, and TCRdb holds only the in-frame ones, with some missing. Here the sample spans over 200,000 clones, 80% to 85% being singletons. The sample comprised PBMCs or T cells enriched from blood (not recorded which). These receptor sequences come from a woman aged 40 to 50 who had recovered from COVID-19. Each CDR3 is given with its conserved first and last residue. Fields, in order: J gene, D gene, V gene, CDR3 protein. A D gene is named only where the DNA matches it firmly.

j_call: TRBJ1-1
d_call: TRBD1
v_call: TRBV18
cdr3_aa: CASSRGQGTEAFF

j_call: TRBJ1-3
d_call: NA
v_call: TRBV3-1/TRBV3-2
cdr3_aa: CASSQEMGQFNTIYF

j_call: TRBJ2-1
d_call: TRBD1
v_call: TRBV24-1
cdr3_aa: CATSEGQVYNEQFF

j_call: TRBJ1-6
d_call: TRBD1
v_call: TRBV7-8
cdr3_aa: CASSSGQVNSPLHF

j_call: TRBJ1-5
d_call: TRBD1
v_call: TRBV7-2
cdr3_aa: CASSFDRAQPQHF

j_call: TRBJ1-2
d_call: NA
v_call: TRBV9
cdr3_aa: CASSETETNYGYTF

j_call: TRBJ2-7
d_call: NA
v_call: TRBV9
cdr3_aa: CASSVKSGPYEQYF

j_call: TRBJ2-7
d_call: NA
v_call: TRBV5-1
cdr3_aa: CASSLGGGRSSYEQYF

j_call: TRBJ1-2
d_call: NA
v_call: TRBV28
cdr3_aa: CASSLVERGYTF

j_call: TRBJ1-1
d_call: TRBD1
v_call: TRBV11-2
cdr3_aa: CASSLGYRGWNTEAFF

j_call: TRBJ1-2
d_call: NA
v_call: TRBV11-2
cdr3_aa: CASSLDFGGAQF

j_call: TRBJ2-7
d_call: TRBD2
v_call: TRBV18
cdr3_aa: CASSPGGPGTREQYF

j_call: TRBJ2-7
d_call: NA
v_call: TRBV28
cdr3_aa: CASMGRGKAARPYEQYF

j_call: TRBJ2-7
d_call: TRBD1
v_call: TRBV6-1
cdr3_aa: CASSEQGQSYEQYF

j_call: TRBJ1-5
d_call: NA
v_call: TRBV19
cdr3_aa: CASAPGGGNQPQHF

j_call: TRBJ2-1
d_call: TRBD1
v_call: TRBV11-2
cdr3_aa: CASSSWTGKVDNEQFF

j_call: TRBJ2-2
d_call: TRBD2
v_call: TRBV5-1
cdr3_aa: CASSLRAALREANTGELFF

j_call: TRBJ1-5
d_call: NA
v_call: TRBV3-1/TRBV3-2
cdr3_aa: CASSQGDGRPQHF

j_call: TRBJ1-1
d_call: NA
v_call: TRBV2
cdr3_aa: CASRGGGGRGTEAFF

j_call: TRBJ2-2
d_call: TRBD1
v_call: TRBV2
cdr3_aa: CAGCSDREGTGELFF

j_call: TRBJ1-5
d_call: TRBD1
v_call: TRBV4-1
cdr3_aa: CASSLRQGTNQPQHF

j_call: TRBJ1-5
d_call: NA
v_call: TRBV19
cdr3_aa: CASSIQSNQPQHF

j_call: TRBJ2-1
d_call: NA
v_call: TRBV6-5
cdr3_aa: CAGKRQQHYNEQFF

j_call: TRBJ2-5
d_call: NA
v_call: TRBV3-1/TRBV3-2
cdr3_aa: CASSQVWQGQIQYF

j_call: TRBJ2-3
d_call: NA
v_call: TRBV12-5
cdr3_aa: CASGPEDSSSTDTQYF

j_call: TRBJ2-1
d_call: NA
v_call: TRBV7-3
cdr3_aa: CASSFTGAQDEQFF

j_call: TRBJ1-4
d_call: NA
v_call: TRBV2
cdr3_aa: CASKPQVSSEKLFF

j_call: TRBJ1-1
d_call: NA
v_call: TRBV27
cdr3_aa: CASSFAPGQSNYNPNTEAFF

j_call: TRBJ1-1
d_call: NA
v_call: TRBV7-6
cdr3_aa: CASSAQEDTEAFF

j_call: TRBJ2-5
d_call: NA
v_call: TRBV5-1
cdr3_aa: CASSLGQGWETQYF

j_call: TRBJ1-2
d_call: NA
v_call: TRBV28
cdr3_aa: CASTTGPGRVGGYTF

j_call: TRBJ1-3
d_call: NA
v_call: TRBV7-9
cdr3_aa: CASSPTTNHQVSGNTIYF

j_call: TRBJ2-2
d_call: TRBD1
v_call: TRBV24-1
cdr3_aa: CATSDPRVQGAPGELFF